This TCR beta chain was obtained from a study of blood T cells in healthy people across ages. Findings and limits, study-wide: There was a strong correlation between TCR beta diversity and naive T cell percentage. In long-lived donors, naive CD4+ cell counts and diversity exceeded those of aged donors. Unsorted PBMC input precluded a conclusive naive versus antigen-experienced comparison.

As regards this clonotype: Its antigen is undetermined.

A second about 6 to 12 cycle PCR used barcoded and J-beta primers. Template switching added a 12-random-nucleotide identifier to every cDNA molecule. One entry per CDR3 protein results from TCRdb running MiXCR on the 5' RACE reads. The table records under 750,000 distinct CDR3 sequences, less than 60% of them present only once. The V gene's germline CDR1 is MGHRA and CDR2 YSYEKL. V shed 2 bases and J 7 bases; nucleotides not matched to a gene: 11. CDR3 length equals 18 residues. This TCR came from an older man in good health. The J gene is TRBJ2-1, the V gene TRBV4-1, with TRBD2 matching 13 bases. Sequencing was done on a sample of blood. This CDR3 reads CASSQPTSGRAGWNEQFF. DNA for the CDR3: TGCGCCAGCAGCCAACCCACTAGCGGGAGGGCGGGATGGAATGAGCAGTTCTTC.